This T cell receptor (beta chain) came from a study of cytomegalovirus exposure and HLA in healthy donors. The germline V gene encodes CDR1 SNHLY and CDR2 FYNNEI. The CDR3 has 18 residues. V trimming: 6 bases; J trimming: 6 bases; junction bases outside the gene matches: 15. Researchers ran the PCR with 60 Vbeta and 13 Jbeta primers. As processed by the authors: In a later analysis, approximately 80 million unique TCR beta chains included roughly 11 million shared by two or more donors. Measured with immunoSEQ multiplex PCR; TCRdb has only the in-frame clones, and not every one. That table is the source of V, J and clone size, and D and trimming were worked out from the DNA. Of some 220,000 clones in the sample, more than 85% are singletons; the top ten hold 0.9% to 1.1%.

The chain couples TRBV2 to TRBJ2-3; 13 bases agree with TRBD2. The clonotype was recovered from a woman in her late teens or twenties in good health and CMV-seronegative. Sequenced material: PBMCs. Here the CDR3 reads CASRILAGGGKIGDTQYF. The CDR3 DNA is TGTGCCAGCAGAATACTAGCGGGAGGGGGTAAGATTGGCGATACGCAGTATTTT.